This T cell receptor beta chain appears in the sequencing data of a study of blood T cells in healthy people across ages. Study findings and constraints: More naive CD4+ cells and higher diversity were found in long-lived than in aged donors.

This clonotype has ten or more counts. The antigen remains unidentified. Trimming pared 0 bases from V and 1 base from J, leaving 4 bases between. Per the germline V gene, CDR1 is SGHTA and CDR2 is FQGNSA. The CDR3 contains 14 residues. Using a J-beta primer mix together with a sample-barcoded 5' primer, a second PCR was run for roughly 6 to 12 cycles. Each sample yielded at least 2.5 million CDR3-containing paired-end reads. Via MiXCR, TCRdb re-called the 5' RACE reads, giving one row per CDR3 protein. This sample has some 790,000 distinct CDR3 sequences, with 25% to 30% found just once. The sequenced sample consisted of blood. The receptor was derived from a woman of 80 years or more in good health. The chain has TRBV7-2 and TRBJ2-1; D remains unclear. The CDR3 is CASSLAESYNEQFF. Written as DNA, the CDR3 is TGTGCCAGCAGCTTAGCAGAGTCCTACAATGAGCAGTTCTTC.